Below, 20 T cell receptor beta chains from the same sample are listed, as sequenced in a study of T cell repertoires in cytomegalovirus infection. TCRdb reprocessed the reads with MiXCR, giving one entry per CDR3 protein. This table has 200,000 to 300,000 distinct CDR3 sequences, around 6.4% appearing once. Sequencing input: PBMCs. These receptors were taken from a human donor in good health (CMV status not recorded). Some clones in this sample may be carry-over from other donors' samples.

This clonotype was recorded many times. This sequence joins TRBV6-2 or TRBV6-3 and TRBJ1-1; possibly TRBD1 for D (5 bases). Looked up from germline, CDR1 is MNHEY and CDR2 is SVGEGT. The length of the CDR3 is 16 residues. Trimming took 0 bases from V and 1 from J, leaving 12 bases between them. CDR3 protein: CASSYSPGRWNTEAFF. For the CDR3, the DNA is TGTGCCAGCAGTTACTCCCCGGGACGGTGGAACACTGAAGCTTTCTTT.

This clonotype was recorded many times. V usage is TRBV4-3 and J usage is TRBJ1-1; D ambiguous. The CDR3 totals 14 residues. The germline V and J ends were trimmed by 8 bases and 1 base, with 14 bases remaining between them. Germline CDR1 LGHNA, CDR2 YSLEER. The CDR3: CASAQRVGNTEAFF. The CDR3 region has the DNA TGCGCCAGCGCCCAAAGGGTTGGGAACACTGAAGCTTTCTTT.

This clonotype was counted ten times or more. The chain couples TRBV7-9 to TRBJ2-1, with 7 bases that match TRBD2. The junction had 9 bases not matched to a gene; V was cut back by 4 bases and J by 0 bases. The CDR3 totals 17 residues. The V gene's germline CDR1 is SEHNR and CDR2 FQNEAQ (reference sequence). The CDR3 protein is CASSSGLGDSSYNEQFF. The CDR3, as DNA: TGTGCCAGCAGCTCCGGACTAGGGGATAGCTCCTACAATGAGCAGTTCTTC.

This clonotype has ten or more counts. This chain uses TRBV30 with TRBJ2-5; D not certain. Trimming shortened V by 4 bases and J by 2 bases, and 11 bases separated the two germline ends. The CDR3 covers 13 residues. Germline CDR1 is GTSNPN and CDR2 is SVGIG (reference sequence). This chain's CDR3 is CAWNRGWQETQYF. The CDR3 coding sequence is TGTGCCTGGAACCGAGGATGGCAAGAGACCCAGTACTTC.

The genes are TRBV5-1 and TRBJ1-4; D might be TRBD1 (5 bases). Germline CDR1 reads SGHRS; CDR2 reads YFSETQ. The CDR3 covers 15 residues. V was cut by 1 base and J by 7 bases, with 14 bases left in between. CDR3 coding DNA: TGCGCCAGCAGCTTGATGGCAGGGCGAGGTGAAAAACTGTTTTTT. Encoded protein: CASSLMAGRGEKLFF.

The sample holds many counts of this clonotype. V gene TRBV6-2 or TRBV6-3 combines with J gene TRBJ2-1; TRBD1 agrees at 7 bases. V shed 3 bases and J 6 bases; nucleotides not matched to a gene: 2. This CDR3 region has 13 residues. In germline, CDR1 is MNHEY, CDR2 SVGEGT. The CDR3 DNA follows: TGTGCCAGCAGTTATTGGGACAGCAATGAGCAGTTCTTC. Amino acid sequence: CASSYWDSNEQFF.

This clonotype was found many times. The chain links TRBV7-6 to TRBJ1-2, with D maybe TRBD1 (5 bases). Germline V lookup: CDR1 SGHVS, CDR2 FNYEAQ. Trimming took off 5 bases at V and 8 bases at J, with 15 bases between the two ends. There are 13 residues in the CDR3. The CDR3 region has the DNA TGTGCCAGCAGCCAGGGCGGGACGACAGGCTACACCTTC. It specifies CASSQGGTTGYTF.

Ten or more counts support this clonotype. The chain carries TRBV6-2 or TRBV6-3 and TRBJ2-7; TRBD1 matches at 8 bases. Losses at the gene ends were 6 bases for V and 4 bases for J; bases not matched to a gene: 14. This CDR3 has 16 residues. Germline V CDR1 and CDR2: MNHEY, SVGEGT. CDR3 loop: CASRKDPTGAKYEQYF. CDR3 sequence (DNA): TGTGCCAGCAGAAAAGACCCGACAGGGGCAAAGTACGAGCAGTACTTC.

Ten or more counts support this clonotype. V is TRBV6-1 and J is TRBJ1-2, with a tentative D call TRBD1 (5 bases). The germline V and J ends were trimmed by 6 bases and 5 bases, with 13 bases remaining between them. Germline V gene sequence: CDR1 MNHNS, CDR2 SASEGT. CDR3 size: 13 residues. CDR3 in amino acids: CASRIQDGYGYTF. The CDR3 DNA follows: TGTGCCAGCAGGATACAGGACGGGTATGGCTACACCTTC.

In this sample, this clonotype turned up many times. The chain couples TRBV6-2 or TRBV6-3 to TRBJ2-2, with TRBD1 identical over 12 bases. The ends lost 7 bases at V and 6 bases at J; junction bases unmatched: 6. The CDR3 has 15 residues. Germline V gene data show CDR1 as MNHEY and CDR2 as SVGEGT. CDR3 in amino acids: CASTPGTGGSGELFF. The CDR3 nucleotides are TGTGCCAGCACCCCCGGGACAGGGGGCTCCGGGGAGCTGTTTTTT.

This clonotype has ten or more counts. The DNA of the CDR3 is TGCAGTGCTACACCAATAGCGGGGGGCGATAACACAGATACGCAGTATTTT. The encoded protein is CSATPIAGGDNTDTQYF. The J gene is TRBJ2-3, the V gene TRBV20-1, with TRBD2 matching 10 bases. V trimming: 4 bases; J trimming: 2 bases; junction bases outside the gene matches: 12. CDR1 and CDR2 from the germline V gene are DFQATT and SNEGSKA (reference sequence). The CDR3 spans 17 residues.

This clonotype was counted at least ten times. The rearrangement joins TRBV6-2 or TRBV6-3 to TRBJ1-2, with D unclear. The V and J ends lost 0 bases and 3 bases respectively, with 5 bases between them. Germline V lookup: CDR1 MNHEY, CDR2 SVGEGT. The CDR3 is 13 residues long. CDR3 amino acids: CASSYSVDYGYTF. The CDR3 bases are TGTGCCAGCAGTTACTCGGTGGACTATGGCTACACCTTC.

Ten or more counts support this clonotype. The V call is TRBV11-2, the J call TRBJ2-7; maybe TRBD1 (6 bases). V lost 5 bases and J 0 bases, leaving 17 bases between the germline ends. The germline gives CDR1 SGHAT, CDR2 FQNNGV. CDR3 size: 16 residues. CDR3 in DNA: TGTGCCAGCAGCCATTCGGAAAGAGGGGGCTCCTACGAGCAGTACTTC. It specifies CASSHSERGGSYEQYF.

This clonotype was seen many times. The genes are TRBV15 and TRBJ1-2; TRBD1 is a possible D gene (5 bases). Germline CDR1 and CDR2: LNHNV and YYDKDF (reference sequence). The V and J ends lost 0 bases and 4 bases respectively, with 9 bases between them. The CDR3 has 14 amino acids. In DNA, the CDR3 is TGTGCCACCAGCAGAGATAGAACAGGCTATGGCTACACCTTC. Its translation: CATSRDRTGYGYTF.

This clonotype appeared many times. The chain uses TRBV10-1 and TRBJ1-5; TRBD1 agrees at 7 bases. Germline values: CDR1 WNHNN, CDR2 SYGVQD (reference sequence). The CDR3 contains 18 residues. With V trimmed by 2 bases and J by 3 bases, 13 bases remained unmatched. The CDR3 spells CASSERPPGQPFNQPQHF. CDR3 sequence (DNA): TGCGCCAGCAGTGAGCGACCACCGGGACAGCCTTTCAATCAGCCCCAGCATTTT.

There are many counts of this clonotype. J is TRBJ1-2 and V is TRBV7-2, with 7 bases fitting TRBD1. V shed 4 bases, J shed 5 bases, and the junction held 10 bases outside the gene matches. The CDR3 has 15 amino acids. Germline V gene lookup returns CDR1 SGHTA and CDR2 FQGNSA. CDR3 sequence (DNA): TGTGCCAGCAGCTCAGGGGGATTTGCGGCTTATGGCTACACCTTC. It yields the protein CASSSGGFAAYGYTF.

In this sample, this clonotype turned up a few times. The chain joins TRBV19 to TRBJ1-5; D is ambiguous. Germline V gives CDR1 LNHDA, CDR2 SQIVND (reference sequence). V gave up 1 base and J gave up 4 bases, with 11 bases separating them. This CDR3 contains 15 residues. The CDR3 bases are TGTGCCAGTAGTATAGTCGGGCGGTCGAATCAGCCCCAGCATTTT. Translating it yields CASSIVGRSNQPQHF.

The table lists this clonotype with many counts. The chain is built from TRBV25-1 and TRBJ2-1; D is ambiguous. The CDR3 totals 11 residues. The germline V and J ends were trimmed by 5 bases and 6 bases, with 5 bases remaining between them. Germline CDR1 reads MGHDK; CDR2 reads SYGVNS. CDR3 DNA: TGTGCCAGCAGTCTGATCAATGAGCAGTTCTTC. Residues: CASSLINEQFF.

Ten or more counts support this clonotype. In DNA, the CDR3 is TGTGCCAGCAGGGGGGCAGGGTTTGGTGGCTACACCTTC. Translated, it gives CASRGAGFGGYTF. The chain has TRBV2 and TRBJ1-2; a possible D gene is TRBD1 (6 bases). This CDR3 is built from 13 residues. V was clipped by 6 bases and J by 7 bases, with 15 bases between them. The germline V gene encodes CDR1 SNHLY and CDR2 FYNNEI.

A few counts support this clonotype. This chain links TRBV20-1 with TRBJ1-6; no firm D call. The CDR3 loop spans 12 amino acids. Germline CDR1 is DFQATT and CDR2 is SNEGSKA (reference sequence). V was cut by 0 bases and J by 7 bases, with 4 bases left in between. CDR3 protein: CSARDVNSPLHF. In nucleotides, the CDR3 is TGCAGTGCTAGAGATGTAAATTCACCCCTCCACTTT.